This TCR beta chain was documented in a study of blood T cells in healthy people across ages. The V end lost 4 bases, the J end lost 2 bases, and 9 bases lay between the germline ends. CDR1 is SNHLY and CDR2 is FYNNEI in the germline V gene. The CDR3 has 13 residues. This clonotype was detected a few times. The antigen remains undetermined. Overall study findings and caveats: Total diversity from one million sequenced T cells was likely underestimated.

A second PCR of 7 to 11 cycles used a sample-barcoded 5' primer and a J-beta primer mix. TCRdb analysed the 5' RACE reads with MiXCR anew, one entry per CDR3 protein. The table records fewer than 600,000 distinct CDR3 sequences, about 29% of them present only once. This sample also belongs to another study, concerning T cells of mothers and their children.

Sequencing was performed on blood. The chain links TRBV2 to TRBJ2-7; tentatively, D is TRBD2 (5 bases). This TCR was recovered from a boy aged 2 to 10 in good health. The CDR3 is CASSGVGTYEQYF. The CDR3 DNA is TGTGCCAGCAGTGGAGTCGGGACCTACGAGCAGTACTTC.